These 2 T cell receptor beta chains came from one sample sequenced in a study of T cell clones after liver transplantation. Sequencing was performed with immunoSEQ multiplex PCR; in TCRdb, only in-frame clones are kept and a portion is missing. The table includes about 72,000 clones, about 88% detected once. The sample consisted of CD4+ T cells from blood, taken before liver transplant. The receptors were sampled from a human donor who received a liver transplant.

The rearrangement uses TRBV5-1 and TRBJ2-3, with D tentatively TRBD2 (6 bases). The germline V gene has CDR1 SGHRS and CDR2 YFSETQ. The CDR3 runs to 14 residues. V was cut by 6 bases and J by 1 base, with 12 bases left in between. The CDR3 protein is CASIPGSGTDTQYF. In nucleotides, the CDR3 is TGCGCCAGCATCCCCGGGAGTGGCACAGATACGCAGTATTTT.

CDR3 in DNA: TGTGCCACCCACCGGGACAGCAACACTGAAGCTTTCTTT. Translation gives CATHRDSNTEAFF. The chain joins TRBV2 to TRBJ1-1; 7 bases match TRBD1. The CDR3 length is 13 residues. Germline CDR1 and CDR2: SNHLY and FYNNEI. The V and J ends lost 10 bases and 2 bases, in that order; junction bases with no gene match: 7.